This passage covers 21 T cell receptor beta chains from one sample sequenced in a study of identical twins. TCRdb itself ran the 5' RACE reads through MiXCR, one entry per CDR3 protein. The data contain 450,000 to 650,000 distinct CDR3 sequences, 7.5% to 10% of them singletons. The sample was also reused in another study, on yellow fever vaccine responses in identical twins.

The sample taken for sequencing was PBMCs. The receptors come from a woman aged 18-29 years in good health.

This clonotype was counted at least ten times. The genes are TRBV4-3 and TRBJ2-1, with 7 bases aligning to TRBD1. The ends lost 5 bases at V and 0 bases at J; junction bases unmatched: 4. Germline lookup yields CDR1 LGHNA and CDR2 YSLEER. The CDR3 loop spans 15 amino acids. The CDR3 protein is CASSLRDSSYNEQFF. CDR3 in DNA: TGCGCCAGCAGCTTGAGGGACAGCTCCTACAATGAGCAGTTCTTC.

V gene TRBV7-9 combines with J gene TRBJ1-2; 7 positions agree with TRBD1. The V segment lost 1 base and the J segment 6 bases; nucleotides outside the gene matches: 2. The CDR3 is made up of 13 amino acids. Germline CDR1 reads SEHNR; CDR2 reads FQNEAQ (reference sequence). This chain's CDR3 is CASSLEQGNGYTF. In DNA, the CDR3 is TGTGCCAGCAGCTTAGAACAGGGGAATGGCTACACCTTC. The variable domain in full, completed from reference TRBV7-9 and TRBJ1-2, reads DTGVSQNPRHKITKRGQNVTFRCDPISEHNRLYWYRQTLGQGPEFLTYFQNEAQLEKSRLLSDRFSAERPKGSFSTLEIQRTEQGDSAMYLCASSLEQGNGYTFGSGTRLTVV.

The rearrangement joins TRBV6-2 or TRBV6-3 to TRBJ2-1; 14 positions agree with TRBD2. The CDR3 sequence is 21 residues long. Looked up from germline, CDR1 is MNHEY and CDR2 is SVGEGT. Losses at the gene ends were 2 bases for V and 4 bases for J; bases not matched to a gene: 16. This CDR3 is CASSYVLAGTSGRGGYNEQFF. CDR3 in DNA: TGTGCCAGCAGTTACGTGCTAGCCGGGACTAGCGGGAGAGGAGGGTACAATGAGCAGTTCTTC.

This rearrangement joins TRBV11-1 to TRBJ1-2, with 8 bases lining up with TRBD1. This CDR3 comprises 14 residues. V lost 4 bases, J lost 8 bases, and 9 bases stayed unmatched. Germline CDR1 reads SGHAT; CDR2 reads FQDESV (reference sequence). The CDR3 here is CASSSTGGLYGYTF. Here the CDR3 DNA reads TGTGCCAGCAGCTCCACAGGGGGACTTTACGGCTACACCTTC.

The chain is built from TRBV19 and TRBJ2-1; D ambiguous. Germline V gene sequence: CDR1 LNHDA, CDR2 SQIVND (reference sequence). The length of the CDR3 is 15 residues. The V end was cut by 5 bases, the J end by 1 base, with 12 bases between. CDR3 nucleotide sequence: TGTGCCAGTAGTCCCCCCCACGTTTCCTACAATGAGCAGTTCTTC. Translating it yields CASSPPHVSYNEQFF.

This rearrangement joins TRBV7-9 to TRBJ2-7, with 11 bases aligning to TRBD2. The length of the CDR3 is 16 residues. Looked up from germline, CDR1 is SEHNR and CDR2 is FQNEAQ (reference sequence). V lost 1 base to trimming and J lost 6 bases; unmatched junction nucleotides: 8. The CDR3 is CASSLELAGVGGEQYF. The CDR3, as DNA: TGTGCCAGCAGCTTAGAACTAGCGGGAGTCGGCGGCGAGCAGTACTTC.

This clonotype appeared a single time. The chain carries TRBV19 and TRBJ2-1; perhaps TRBD2 as D (6 bases). The CDR3 runs to 14 residues. Germline assignment: CDR1 LNHDA and CDR2 SQIVND (reference sequence). V was cut by 5 bases and J by 6 bases, with 14 bases left in between. The CDR3 is CASSLEGEVNEQFF. CDR3 sequence (DNA): TGTGCCAGTAGTTTGGAGGGAGAAGTCAATGAGCAGTTCTTC.

There are a few counts of this clonotype. This rearrangement joins TRBV18 to TRBJ2-1, with 13 bases fitting TRBD2. Per the germline V gene, CDR1 is KGHSH and CDR2 is LQKENI. The trim removed 4 bases at V and 8 bases at J, leaving 5 bases unmatched. The length of the CDR3 is 15 residues. CDR3 sequence (DNA): TGTGCCAGCTCACAGGGACTAGCGGGGATAGATGAGCAGTTCTTC. It is translated as CASSQGLAGIDEQFF.

This clonotype was observed many times. The chain carries TRBV29-1 and TRBJ2-2, with TRBD1 matching 7 bases. There are 14 residues in the CDR3. The ends lost 1 base at V and 6 bases at J; junction bases unmatched: 5. The V gene's germline CDR1 is SQVTM and CDR2 ANQGSEA. In nucleotides, the CDR3 is TGCAGCGTTGAAGTGAACAGGGGCCCCGGGGAGCTGTTTTTT. Translating it yields CSVEVNRGPGELFF.

This clonotype showed up many times. J is TRBJ2-1 and V is TRBV4-1; the match to TRBD2 covers 11 bases. The CDR3 consists of 15 residues. The J segment lost 8 bases and the V segment lost 7 bases, leaving 10 bases of the junction unmatched. Looked up from germline, CDR1 is MGHRA and CDR2 is YSYEKL. This chain's CDR3 is CASNNLAGGSDEQFF. The CDR3 DNA is TGCGCCAGCAACAATCTAGCGGGAGGTTCCGATGAGCAGTTCTTC.

The chain joins TRBV7-3 to TRBJ2-1; D perhaps matches TRBD1 (6 bases). This CDR3 contains 13 residues. Germline V gene sequence: CDR1 SGHTA, CDR2 FQGTGA. Trimming removed 4 bases at V and 6 bases at J, with 10 bases between. CDR3 sequence reads: CASSSPDSNEQFF. The CDR3 nucleotides read TGTGCCAGCAGCTCCCCGGACAGCAATGAGCAGTTCTTC.

V is TRBV29-1 and J is TRBJ2-1; the D gene is possibly TRBD2 (6 bases). This CDR3 has 14 residues. Germline CDR1 is SQVTM and CDR2 is ANQGSEA. Trimming shortened V by 7 bases and J by 0 bases, and 13 bases separated the two germline ends. CDR3 amino acids: CSAPGLSSYNEQFF. For the CDR3, the DNA is TGCAGCGCTCCCGGACTAAGCTCCTACAATGAGCAGTTCTTC.

This clonotype has just a few counts. V and J are TRBV30 and TRBJ1-5; TRBD1 might be the D (6 bases). The CDR3 extends over 15 amino acids. V lost 8 bases and J lost 5, with 22 bases in between. Germline values: CDR1 GTSNPN, CDR2 SVGIG (reference sequence). The CDR3 is CALSRGGPRYQPQHF. The CDR3 DNA sequence: TGTGCCCTGAGCCGGGGGGGGCCACGATATCAGCCCCAGCATTTT.

Many counts were recorded for this clonotype. The V gene is TRBV25-1, the J gene TRBJ1-2; possible D gene TRBD1, 5 bases. This CDR3 region has 14 residues. The ends were cut back, 5 bases at V and 7 bases at J, with 17 bases in the middle. Germline CDR1 is MGHDK and CDR2 is SYGVNS. CDR3 in amino acids: CASSFLGQGLGYTF. The CDR3 region has the DNA TGTGCCAGCAGTTTCCTTGGTCAGGGACTTGGCTACACCTTC.

Many counts were recorded for this clonotype. The DNA for the CDR3 is TGTGCCAGCAGCCAAGATACATACGAGCAGTACTTC. This sequence encodes CASSQDTYEQYF. The chain uses TRBV3-1 and TRBJ2-7, with no clear D. This CDR3 spans 12 amino acids. The V gene's germline CDR1 is LGHDT and CDR2 YNNKEL (reference sequence). Deletions cut 0 bases from V and 4 bases from J, with 4 bases between.

This clonotype was seen repeatedly, ten times or more. V gene TRBV5-1 combines with J gene TRBJ2-5; TRBD2 matches at 13 bases. The CDR3 length is 15 residues. Germline lookup yields CDR1 SGHRS and CDR2 YFSETQ. V shed 0 bases and J 4 bases; nucleotides not matched to a gene: 0. The CDR3 bases are TGCGCCAGCAGCTTGGGACTAGCGGGAGGAGAGACCCAGTACTTC. Protein sequence: CASSLGLAGGETQYF.

This clonotype was recorded a few times. This rearrangement joins TRBV6-2 or TRBV6-3 to TRBJ2-3; TRBD2 agrees at 10 bases. Germline lookup yields CDR1 MNHEY and CDR2 SVGEGT. V lost 4 bases, J lost 8 bases, and 9 bases stayed unmatched. The CDR3 spans 15 residues. Written as DNA, the CDR3 is TGTGCCAGCAGTTCTCTAGCGGGAGTTCACGGTACGCAGTATTTT. It codes for CASSSLAGVHGTQYF.

This clonotype was counted ten times or more. This chain's CDR3 is CSVVRSGGGETQYF. The CDR3 DNA sequence: TGCAGCGTTGTCCGGAGCGGAGGGGGTGAGACCCAGTACTTC. This sequence joins TRBV29-1 and TRBJ2-5, with D perhaps assigned TRBD1 or TRBD2 (6 bases each). The CDR3 is made up of 14 amino acids. Deletions cut 4 bases from V and 5 bases from J, with 17 bases between. Germline loops: CDR1 SQVTM, CDR2 ANQGSEA.

In this sample, this clonotype turned up a few times. The chain recombines TRBV11-2 with TRBJ2-3; D is possibly TRBD1 or TRBD2 (5 bases each). The germline V gene has CDR1 SGHAT and CDR2 FQNNGV. This CDR3 comprises 17 residues. V was shortened by 0 bases and J by 1 base, with 14 bases between the two germline ends. The CDR3 sequence is CASSLETMGTGTDTQYF. The CDR3 bases are TGTGCCAGCAGCTTAGAAACGATGGGGACGGGCACAGATACGCAGTATTTT. The complete variable domain, with remaining parts taken from reference TRBV11-2 and TRBJ2-3, reads EAGVAQSPRYKIIEKRQSVAFWCNPISGHATLYWYQQILGQGPKLLIQFQNNGVVDDSQLPKDRFSAERLKGVDSTLKIQPAKLEDSAVYLCASSLETMGTGTDTQYFGPGTRLTVL.

In its sample, this clonotype was seen a few times. The chain couples TRBV7-8 to TRBJ2-3, with D perhaps TRBD2 (5 bases). Germline assignment: CDR1 SGHVS and CDR2 FQNEAQ. CDR3 size: 16 residues. Trimming cost V 2 bases and J 2 bases, with 14 bases left between them. The CDR3 region is CASSLRRGPVTDTQYF. Written as DNA, the CDR3 is TGTGCCAGCAGCTTACGCCGGGGTCCGGTCACAGATACGCAGTATTTT.

This clonotype has only a few counts. The V and J genes are TRBV7-9 and TRBJ2-5; D call uncertain. CDR1 is SEHNR, CDR2 FQNEAQ, per germline (reference sequence). V was shortened by 5 bases and J by 1 base, with 8 bases between the two germline ends. The CDR3 runs 13 residues. Written as DNA, the CDR3 is TGTGCCAGCAGCCCGAAGGTCCAAGAGACCCAGTACTTC. Amino acid sequence: CASSPKVQETQYF.